Listed here are 8 T cell receptor beta chains from one sample, sequenced in a study of cytomegalovirus exposure and HLA in healthy donors. The PCR employed 60 Vbeta primers together with 13 Jbeta primers. The protocol was immunoSEQ multiplex PCR, while the TCRdb copy is restricted to in-frame clones and leaves out a portion. The sample has tens of thousands of clones, approximately 87% seen once; the top ten hold around 2.5%. The sequencing sample was made of PBMCs. These receptors all come from a boy between 5 and 17 years old in good health and CMV-seronegative.

The chain carries TRBV30 and TRBJ2-6, with unresolved D. V lost 5 bases to trimming and J lost 1 base, with 9 bases between them. Germline-derived CDR1 and CDR2 are GTSNPN and SVGIG (reference sequence). The CDR3 extends over 14 amino acids. Here the CDR3 reads CAWFTGSGANVLTF. In DNA, the CDR3 is TGTGCCTGGTTTACCGGGTCTGGGGCCAACGTCCTGACTTTC.

The chain is built from TRBV7-9 and TRBJ1-5; D is unresolved. Germline V gene data show CDR1 as SEHNR and CDR2 as FQNEAQ (reference sequence). V was shortened by 3 bases and J by 4 bases, with 7 bases between the two germline ends. This CDR3 is 13 amino acids long. This CDR3 reads CASSLTGNQPQHF. The CDR3 coding sequence is TGTGCCAGCAGCTTGACTGGGAATCAGCCCCAGCATTTT.

In this sample, this clone turned up once. CDR3 sequence (DNA): TGTGCCAGCAGCCATCTCGGGAGACAGGGGGCCAACGAGCAGTACTTC. Translating it yields CASSHLGRQGANEQYF. The chain couples TRBV14 to TRBJ2-7, with 10 positions matching TRBD1. Germline-derived CDR1 and CDR2 are SGHDN and FVKESK. The trim removed 3 bases at V and 5 bases at J, leaving 10 bases unmatched. The CDR3 length is 16 residues.

This clone was detected a few times. The chain employs TRBV5-6 and TRBJ2-7, with 7 bases aligning to TRBD1. Germline V CDR1 and CDR2: SGHDT, YYEEEE. The CDR3 runs to 13 residues. V lost 2 bases to trimming and J lost 5 bases; unmatched junction nucleotides: 4. CDR3 residues: CASSLKGADEQYF. CDR3 DNA: TGTGCCAGCAGCTTAAAGGGGGCTGACGAGCAGTACTTC.

The chain couples TRBV6-1 to TRBJ1-5; D might be TRBD1 (5 bases). Trimming stripped 0 bases from V and 6 bases from J, with 12 bases between. Germline V CDR1 and CDR2: MNHNS, SASEGT. The CDR3 is 15 residues long. CDR3 in amino acids: CASSEADAGPQPQHF. The CDR3 coding sequence is TGTGCCAGCAGTGAAGCGGACGCGGGGCCTCAGCCCCAGCATTTT.

The CDR3 here is CASSPGRGQGTEQPQHF. The CDR3 nucleotides read TGTGCCAGCAGTCCGGGGAGGGGACAGGGTACCGAACAGCCCCAGCATTTT. The V gene is TRBV7-2, the J gene TRBJ1-5; 9 nucleotides match TRBD1. J was trimmed by 7 bases and V by 6 bases; bases with no gene match: 16. The CDR3 is made up of 17 amino acids. Germline V gene sequence: CDR1 SGHTA, CDR2 FQGNSA.

V usage is TRBV28 and J usage is TRBJ1-5; maybe TRBD1 (6 bases). This CDR3 is 15 amino acids long. The V gene lost 6 bases and the J gene lost 0 bases, with 12 bases spanning the gap. Germline values: CDR1 MDHEN, CDR2 SYDVKM. The CDR3 DNA sequence: TGTGCCAGCAGGTACAGGGTCCTTAGCAATCAGCCCCAGCATTTT. It is translated as CASRYRVLSNQPQHF.

This clone appeared a single time. At one end the junction does not follow the germline gene, possibly because of a read error. V is TRBV7-9 and J is TRBJ2-5, with TRBD1 matching 7 bases. The assigned J gene may be wrong: the sequence end matches TRBJ2-7 better. The CDR3 sequence is 12 residues long. Germline assignment: CDR1 SEHNR and CDR2 FQNEAQ (reference sequence). In DNA form, the CDR3 reads TGTTCCAGCAGTTCCGACAGGGCCGAGCAGTACTTC. Its protein is CSSSSDRAEQYF.